The 23 T cell receptor beta chains below all came from one sample that was sequenced in a study of blood T cell repertoires in COVID-19. This table comes from immunoSEQ multiplex PCR, and its TCRdb copy is limited to in-frame clones, with some not included. This sample has 55,000 to 65,000 clones, with approximately 89% found just once. The sequencing sample was made of peripheral blood. The receptors stem from a man aged 60 to 69 with active or convalescent COVID-19.

Concerning this clone: This sample includes further DNA sequences coding for the same CDR3. The chain is built from TRBV7-9 and TRBJ1-2; possibly TRBD1 for D (5 bases). The CDR3 runs 14 residues. The ends were cut back, 1 base at V and 3 bases at J, with 9 bases in the middle. Per germline, CDR1 SEHNR and CDR2 FQNEAQ (reference sequence). The CDR3 DNA reads as TGTGCCAGCAGCTTAGGGGGCTCGGACTATGGCTACACCTTC. This encodes CASSLGGSDYGYTF.

The chain uses TRBV5-6 and TRBJ2-7, with 8 bases fitting TRBD1. Germline loops: CDR1 SGHDT, CDR2 YYEEEE. V trimming: 4 bases; J trimming: 3 bases; junction bases outside the gene matches: 6. This CDR3 is built from 14 residues. This CDR3 reads CASSQMDRVYEQYF. CDR3 bases: TGTGCCAGCAGCCAGATGGACAGGGTCTACGAGCAGTACTTC.

The chain is built from TRBV6-5 and TRBJ1-2; 8 positions match TRBD1. V was clipped by 0 bases and J by 8 bases; unmatched bases: 8. The CDR3 sequence is 15 residues long. Germline CDR1 reads MNHEY; CDR2 reads SVGAGI. CDR3 amino acids: CASSYSRTGTKGYTF. CDR3 coding DNA: TGTGCCAGCAGTTACTCCCGGACAGGGACTAAAGGCTACACCTTC.

The chain joins TRBV29-1 to TRBJ1-1, with D uncertain. CDR1 and CDR2 from the germline V gene are SQVTM and ANQGSEA. The length of the CDR3 is 12 residues. With 3 bases removed from V and 1 base from J, the gap between germline ends came to 6 bases. The DNA for the CDR3 is TGCAGCGTTGAGTCCGGGAACACTGAAGCTTTCTTT. Residues: CSVESGNTEAFF.

J is TRBJ2-3 and V is TRBV9; 10 nucleotides agree with TRBD2. CDR3 length: 18 amino acids. The germline V gene has CDR1 SGDLS and CDR2 YYNGEE. Trimming cost V 5 bases and J 4 bases; bases outside gene matches: 16. The CDR3, as DNA: TGTGCCAGCAGTCCTCTCTGGGTGCCTAGCGGGGGTGCAGATACGCAGTATTTT. Translating it yields CASSPLWVPSGGADTQYF.

V gene TRBV6-6 combines with J gene TRBJ2-7; 14 bases match TRBD2. This CDR3 has 13 residues. CDR1 and CDR2 from the germline V gene are MNHNY and SVGAGI (reference sequence). Losses at the gene ends were 11 bases for V and 7 bases for J; bases not matched to a gene: 7. This CDR3 is CAARLAGGGEQYF. Here the CDR3 DNA reads TGTGCCGCCAGACTAGCGGGGGGGGGAGAGCAGTACTTC.

The V gene is TRBV4-1, the J gene TRBJ1-4; no reliable D call. Trimming removed 1 base at V and 4 bases at J, with 10 bases between. The CDR3 has 15 amino acids. Germline V gene lookup returns CDR1 MGHRA and CDR2 YSYEKL. CDR3 residues: CASSQGRRLNEKLFF. The CDR3 DNA sequence: TGCGCCAGCAGCCAAGGTCGGCGGCTTAATGAAAAACTGTTTTTT.

The chain is built from TRBV5-5 and TRBJ2-7, with a tentative D call TRBD1 (6 bases). V gave up 4 bases and J gave up 3 bases, with 8 bases separating them. Germline loops: CDR1 SGHKS, CDR2 YYEKEE (reference sequence). The CDR3 runs 12 residues. This chain's CDR3 is CASSRDIYEQYF. The CDR3 bases are TGTGCCAGCAGCCGGGACATCTACGAGCAGTACTTC.

J is TRBJ1-4 and V is TRBV5-8; D ambiguous. The V end lost 2 bases, the J end lost 4 bases, and 3 bases lay between the germline ends. The V gene's germline CDR1 is SGHTS and CDR2 YDEGEE. The CDR3 extends over 12 amino acids. DNA for the CDR3: TGTGCCAGCAGCTTTCATAATGAAAAACTGTTTTTT. Its protein is CASSFHNEKLFF.

On this clone: Other nucleotide sequences in the sample specify the same CDR3. J is TRBJ1-2 and V is TRBV3-1 (or the pseudogene TRBV3-2); the D gene is possibly TRBD1 (5 bases). The ends were cut back, 6 bases at V and 3 bases at J, with 8 bases in the middle. CDR1 and CDR2 (germline): LGHDT, YNNKEL (reference sequence). This CDR3 has 12 residues. DNA of the CDR3: TGTGCCAGCAGGGGGGGGGACTATGGCTACACCTTC. This codes for CASRGGDYGYTF.

The rearrangement joins TRBV12-3 or TRBV12-4 to TRBJ1-2, with D unresolved. Trimming stripped 3 bases from V and 11 bases from J, with 10 bases between. This CDR3 contains 11 residues. CDR3 protein: CASSLFGNYTF. The CDR3, as DNA: TGTGCCAGCAGTTTGTTCGGGAATTACACCTTC.

This chain uses TRBV5-1 with TRBJ2-7; 11 bases map to TRBD2. The junction had 6 bases not matched to a gene; V was cut back by 4 bases and J by 0 bases. Germline CDR1 reads SGHRS; CDR2 reads YFSETQ. This CDR3 comprises 16 residues. The CDR3 DNA reads TGCGCCAGCAGCCACGGACTAGCGGGCATCTCCTACGAGCAGTACTTC. Translated: CASSHGLAGISYEQYF.

The chain links TRBV28 to TRBJ1-5, with 7 bases aligning to TRBD1. The germline gives CDR1 MDHEN, CDR2 SYDVKM. The CDR3 runs to 16 residues. The junction had 12 bases not matched to a gene; V was cut back by 6 bases and J by 4 bases. The DNA for the CDR3 is TGTGCCAGCAGCTCCCCGGTGGGACAGAATAATCAGCCCCAGCATTTT. Translating gives CASSSPVGQNNQPQHF.

This rearrangement joins TRBV5-1 to TRBJ2-7; 8 nucleotides line up with TRBD1. The V and J ends lost 5 bases and 5 bases, in that order; junction bases with no gene match: 12. Germline V gene lookup returns CDR1 SGHRS and CDR2 YFSETQ. There are 15 residues in the CDR3. The CDR3 is CASSATGQGSNEQYF. The CDR3 DNA reads as TGCGCCAGCAGTGCTACAGGACAGGGATCGAACGAGCAGTACTTC.

The chain has TRBV12-3 or TRBV12-4 and TRBJ1-4; the D is unclear. The CDR3 length is 12 residues. Trimming took off 3 bases at V and 12 bases at J, with 11 bases between the two ends. Here the CDR3 reads CASSLGVVELFF. The CDR3 nucleotides read TGTGCCAGCAGTTTGGGAGTCGTGGAACTGTTTTTT.

The chain joins TRBV6-1 to TRBJ2-7; a possible D gene is TRBD1 (6 bases). V lost 3 bases to trimming and J lost 2 bases, with 17 bases between them. CDR1 and CDR2 (germline): MNHNS, SASEGT. The CDR3 is 16 residues long. The CDR3 sequence is CASSDPGQSATYEQYF. The CDR3, as DNA: TGTGCCAGCAGTGACCCTGGACAGTCCGCCACCTACGAGCAGTACTTC.

This clone was seen a single time. This sequence joins TRBV19 and TRBJ1-5; 10 bases line up with TRBD1. V lost 3 bases, J lost 1 base, and 6 bases stayed unmatched. Germline CDR1 LNHDA, CDR2 SQIVND (reference sequence). The CDR3 covers 17 residues. CDR3 region: CASSMGQGFASNQPQHF. The CDR3 DNA follows: TGTGCCAGTAGTATGGGACAGGGGTTTGCGAGCAATCAGCCCCAGCATTTT. Full variable domain (rest looked up from reference TRBV19 and TRBJ1-5): DGGITQSPKYLFRKEGQNVTLSCEQNLNHDAMYWYRQDPGQGLRLIYYSQIVNDFQKGDIAEGYSVSREKKESFPLTVTSAQKNPTAFYLCASSMGQGFASNQPQHFGDGTRLSIL.

This rearrangement joins TRBV19 to TRBJ1-1; unclear D gene. The CDR3 runs 15 residues. V was shortened by 8 bases and J by 4 bases, with 20 bases between the two germline ends. Germline CDR1 and CDR2: LNHDA and SQIVND (reference sequence). CDR3 nucleotides: TGTGCCAGTTCCATGGACCGGCGGGCCCGCACTGAAGCTTTCTTT. Protein sequence: CASSMDRRARTEAFF.

This clone has a single count. The CDR3 loop is CASSVEADRVVPLHF. The DNA of the CDR3 is TGTGCCAGTAGCGTAGAAGCGGACAGGGTGGTACCCCTCCACTTT. This chain uses TRBV19 with TRBJ1-6; 8 bases agree with TRBD1. The CDR3 sequence is 15 residues long. The ends lost 6 bases at V and 12 bases at J; junction bases unmatched: 13. Germline CDR1 reads LNHDA; CDR2 reads SQIVND (reference sequence).

This clone was observed once. The V and J genes are TRBV5-3 and TRBJ1-6; tentatively, D is TRBD1 (6 bases). TRBV5-3 is an ORF, and what it does is uncertain. V was pared by 4 bases and J by 7 bases, with 12 bases between. This CDR3 is built from 14 residues. The DNA for the CDR3 is TGTGCCAGAAGCCAGGACAGTCCCAATTCACCCCTCCACTTT. It encodes CARSQDSPNSPLHF.

This chain joins TRBV5-5 and TRBJ2-1; no clear D gene. The V gene lost 0 bases and the J gene lost 0 bases, with 10 bases spanning the gap. CDR3 length equals 16 residues. Germline V gives CDR1 SGHKS, CDR2 YYEKEE (reference sequence). The CDR3 loop is CASSLAPTGSYNEQFF. CDR3 in DNA: TGTGCCAGCAGCTTGGCCCCCACCGGCTCCTACAATGAGCAGTTCTTC.

This sequence joins TRBV6-1 and TRBJ2-7; 7 positions agree with TRBD1. The CDR3 has 15 amino acids. Trimming cost V 2 bases and J 5 bases; bases outside gene matches: 9. Germline-derived CDR1 and CDR2 are MNHNS and SASEGT. This CDR3 reads CASSEYDRDMNEQYF. CDR3 nucleotides: TGTGCCAGCAGTGAATATGACAGGGATATGAACGAGCAGTACTTC.

The rearrangement uses TRBV5-8 and TRBJ2-7, with D perhaps matching TRBD2 (6 bases). The CDR3 is 14 amino acids. From germline, CDR1 is SGHTS and CDR2 YDEGEE. The ends were cut back, 4 bases at V and 1 base at J, with 12 bases in the middle. CDR3 amino acids: CASSRWRESYEQYF. The CDR3 DNA reads as TGTGCCAGCAGCAGGTGGAGGGAATCCTACGAGCAGTACTTC.